This T cell receptor (beta chain) is drawn from a study of blood T cell repertoires in COVID-19. Study background: The United States, Italy and Spain were the sources of the acute and convalescent COVID-19 samples.

Authors' methods: Nucleated cell counts were estimated from reference gene primer amplification. Only in-frame clones appear in the TCRdb table, and some are missing; sequencing was by immunoSEQ multiplex PCR. V and J calls and clone size follow that table, whereas D and trimming were derived from the DNA. This table holds some 100,000 clones, 82% found once. What was sequenced was peripheral blood. The TCR sequence derives from a man in his fifties or sixties with active or convalescent COVID-19.

CDR3 sequence: CASSIDLEGQGTYEQYF. The CDR3 coding sequence is TGTGCCAGTAGTATAGATCTAGAGGGACAGGGAACCTACGAGCAGTACTTC. This chain joins TRBV19 and TRBJ2-7, with 9 bases matching TRBD1. This CDR3 has 17 amino acids. The trim removed 0 bases at V and 2 bases at J, leaving 8 bases unmatched. The germline V gene has CDR1 LNHDA and CDR2 SQIVND (reference sequence).